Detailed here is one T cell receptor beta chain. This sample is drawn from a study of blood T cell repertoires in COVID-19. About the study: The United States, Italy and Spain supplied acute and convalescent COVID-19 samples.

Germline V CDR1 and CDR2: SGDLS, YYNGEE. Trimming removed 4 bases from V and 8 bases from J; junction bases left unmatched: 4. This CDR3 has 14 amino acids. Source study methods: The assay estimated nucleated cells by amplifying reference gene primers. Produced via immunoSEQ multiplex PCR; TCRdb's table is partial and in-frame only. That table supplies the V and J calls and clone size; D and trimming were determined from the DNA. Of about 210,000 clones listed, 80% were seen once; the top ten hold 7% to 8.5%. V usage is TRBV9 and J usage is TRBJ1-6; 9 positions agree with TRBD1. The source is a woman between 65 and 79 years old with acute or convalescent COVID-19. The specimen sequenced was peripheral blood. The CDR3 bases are TGTGCCAGCAGCTTCGGACAGGGGTATTCACCCCTCCACTTT. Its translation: CASSFGQGYSPLHF.